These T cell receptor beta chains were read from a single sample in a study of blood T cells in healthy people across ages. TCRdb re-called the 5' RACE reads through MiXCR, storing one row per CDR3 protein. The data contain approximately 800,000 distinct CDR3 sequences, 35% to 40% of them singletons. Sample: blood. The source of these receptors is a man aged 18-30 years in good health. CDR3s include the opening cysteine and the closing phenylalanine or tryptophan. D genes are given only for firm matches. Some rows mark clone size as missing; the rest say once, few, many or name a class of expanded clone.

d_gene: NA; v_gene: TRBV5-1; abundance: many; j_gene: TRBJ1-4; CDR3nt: TGCGCCAGCAGCTTGGCAGGCAGGGATAATGAAAAACTGTTTTTT; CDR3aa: CASSLAGRDNEKLFF
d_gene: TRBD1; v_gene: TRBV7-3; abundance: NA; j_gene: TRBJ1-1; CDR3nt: TGTGCCAGCAGCCTCTCCGGCAGTATAGGGGGCTGGGGCCATGAAGCTTTCTTT; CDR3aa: CASSLSGSIGGWGHEAFF
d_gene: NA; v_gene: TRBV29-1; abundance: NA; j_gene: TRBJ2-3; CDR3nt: TGCAGCGTTGCACCTACCGCTATTCCTACGCAGTATTTT; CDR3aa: CSVAPTAIPTQYF
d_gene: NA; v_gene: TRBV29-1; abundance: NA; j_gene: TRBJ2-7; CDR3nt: TGCAGCGTTGTGGTTTCGGACAGCGCCTACGAGCAGTACTTC; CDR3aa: CSVVVSDSAYEQYF
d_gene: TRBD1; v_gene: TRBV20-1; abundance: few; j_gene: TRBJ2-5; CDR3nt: TGCAGTGCCCTCTATTCAGGGGGCGTTGGAGAGACCCAGTACTTC; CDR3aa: CSALYSGGVGETQYF
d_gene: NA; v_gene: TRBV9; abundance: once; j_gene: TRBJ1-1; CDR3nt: TGTGCCGGCAGCGTATATTCGAACACTGAAGCTTTCTTT; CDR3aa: CAGSVYSNTEAFF
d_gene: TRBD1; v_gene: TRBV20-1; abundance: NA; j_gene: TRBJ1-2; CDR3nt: TGCAGTGCCAAAAACCAGGGACAGGGGGCTGGTGGCTACACCTTC; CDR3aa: CSAKNQGQGAGGYTF
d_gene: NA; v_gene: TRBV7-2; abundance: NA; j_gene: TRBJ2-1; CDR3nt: TGTGCCAGCACCGAAACTTACAATGAGCAGTTCTTC; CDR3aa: CASTETYNEQFF
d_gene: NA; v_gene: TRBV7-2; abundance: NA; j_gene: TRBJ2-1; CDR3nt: TGTGCCAGCAGCTTAGTCACTGGCTCCTACGATGAGCAGTTCTTC; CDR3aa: CASSLVTGSYDEQFF
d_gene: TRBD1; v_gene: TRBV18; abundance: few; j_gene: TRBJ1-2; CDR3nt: TGTGCCAGCTCACCGACAGGGGAAAGATATGGCTACACCTTC; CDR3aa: CASSPTGERYGYTF
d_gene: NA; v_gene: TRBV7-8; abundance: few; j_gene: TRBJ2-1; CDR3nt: TGTGCCAGCAGCTTAATTGGGGCGGGTTACAATGAGCAGTTCTTC; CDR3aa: CASSLIGAGYNEQFF
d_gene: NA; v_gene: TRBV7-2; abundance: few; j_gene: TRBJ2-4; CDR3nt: TGTGCCAGCAGCTTGGGGGGCCGAGGTGACATTCAGTACTTC; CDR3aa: CASSLGGRGDIQYF
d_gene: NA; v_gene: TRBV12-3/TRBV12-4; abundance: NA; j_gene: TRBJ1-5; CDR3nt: TGTGCCAGCAGCGGCGCGGAGGGACCCAATCAGCCCCAGCATTTT; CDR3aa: CASSGAEGPNQPQHF
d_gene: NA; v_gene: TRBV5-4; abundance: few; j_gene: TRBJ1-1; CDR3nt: TGTGCCAGCAGCTTGGGGGTAGGCGAGAACACTGAAGCTTTCTTT; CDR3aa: CASSLGVGENTEAFF
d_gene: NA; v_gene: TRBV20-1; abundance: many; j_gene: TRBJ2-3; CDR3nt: TGCAGTGCCCCGTGGGGCGGCACAGATACGCAGTATTTT; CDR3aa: CSAPWGGTDTQYF
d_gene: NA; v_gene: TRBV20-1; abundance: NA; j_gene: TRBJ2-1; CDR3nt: TGCAGTGCTAGACCCCGGGACCCAGAGTCCTACAATGAGCAGTTCTTC; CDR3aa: CSARPRDPESYNEQFF
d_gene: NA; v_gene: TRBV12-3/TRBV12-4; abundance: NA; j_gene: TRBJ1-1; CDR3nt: TGTGCCAGCAGCCCGAGGCCTGTGATGAACACTGAAGCTTTCTTT; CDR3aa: CASSPRPVMNTEAFF
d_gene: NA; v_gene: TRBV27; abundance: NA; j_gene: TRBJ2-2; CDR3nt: TGTGCCAGCAGTCCCCTCGGCGGGGAGCTGTTTTTT; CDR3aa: CASSPLGGELFF
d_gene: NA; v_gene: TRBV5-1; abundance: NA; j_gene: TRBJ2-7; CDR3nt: TGCGCCCCACCCCCAGACAGGTCCACCTACGAGCAGTACTTC; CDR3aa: CAPPPDRSTYEQYF
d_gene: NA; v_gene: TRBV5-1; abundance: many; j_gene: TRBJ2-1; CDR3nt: TGCGCCAGCAGCCCAGACAACTACAATGAGCAGTTCTTC; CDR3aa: CASSPDNYNEQFF
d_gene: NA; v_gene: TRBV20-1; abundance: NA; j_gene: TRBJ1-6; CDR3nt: TGCAGTGCTAGTTTCCCAGGGCAAAATTCATCCCTCCACTTT; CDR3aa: CSASFPGQNSSLHF
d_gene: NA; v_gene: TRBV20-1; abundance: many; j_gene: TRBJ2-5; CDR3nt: TGCAGTGCTCTACTAGCATCTCAAGAGACCCAGTACTTC; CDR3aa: CSALLASQETQYF